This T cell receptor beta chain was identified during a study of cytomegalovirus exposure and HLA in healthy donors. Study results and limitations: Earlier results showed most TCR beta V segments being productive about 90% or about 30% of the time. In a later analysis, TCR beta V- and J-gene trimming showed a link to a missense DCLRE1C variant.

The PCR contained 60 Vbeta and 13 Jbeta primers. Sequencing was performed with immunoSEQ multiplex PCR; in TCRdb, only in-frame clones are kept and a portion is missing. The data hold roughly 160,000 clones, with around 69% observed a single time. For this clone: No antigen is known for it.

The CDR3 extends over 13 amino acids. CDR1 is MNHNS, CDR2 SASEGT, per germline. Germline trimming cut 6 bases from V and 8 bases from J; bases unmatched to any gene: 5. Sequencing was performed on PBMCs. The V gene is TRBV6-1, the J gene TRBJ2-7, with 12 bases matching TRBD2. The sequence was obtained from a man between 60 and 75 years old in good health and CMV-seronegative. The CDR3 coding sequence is TGTGCCAGCAGGGGACTAGCGGGTACCCAGCAGTACTTC. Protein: CASRGLAGTQQYF.